The present T cell receptor beta chain was sequenced within a study of CD8 T cells in ankylosing spondylitis. Study observations and caveats: Eight highly homologous variants formed a TCR beta motif that appeared characteristic of ankylosing spondylitis blood. Reportedly, significant enrichment of disease-linked clones occurred in matched ankylosing spondylitis synovial fluid. Researchers report that disease-linked clones proved CD8+ and relatively rare in peripheral blood.

Germline CDR1 is MNHEY and CDR2 is SVGEGT. V was pared by 0 bases and J by 2 bases, with 6 bases of the junction left unmatched. The CDR3 has 16 amino acids. Each TCR beta library was made by quantitative 5'-RACE that incorporated molecular barcodes. MiXCR, run by TCRdb on the 5' RACE reads, gives a single entry per CDR3 protein. The sample lists a few hundred thousand distinct CDR3 sequences, approximately 20% occurring once. For this clonotype: Antigen specificity is unknown.

The clonotype originates from a male donor with ankylosing spondylitis or in good health (not recorded which). The V gene is TRBV6-2 or TRBV6-3, the J gene TRBJ2-7; 8 nucleotides align to TRBD2. Sequenced: blood, either unsorted or a sorted T cell fraction (not recorded which). The CDR3 nucleotides are TGTGCCAGCAGTTACTCCTCTAGCGGGCGAACCTACGAGCAGTACTTC. It codes for CASSYSSSGRTYEQYF.